Sequencing of this TCR beta chain was carried out in a study of T cell responses to AZD1222 COVID-19 vaccine (dated by TCRdb to 2020 to 2022). A note on the overall study: AZD1222 recipients with second doses at about 4 weeks or about 12 weeks were pooled, because spike-specific TCR depth and breadth did not differ between schedules. TCR sequencing was performed for roughly 250 trial participants, of whom some 200 were given two doses of AZD1222 and around 26 were given two doses of MenACWY control vaccine. Enrollment into the trials was organized by age into subgroups of 18-55, 56-69 and 70-plus years, and those subgroups contained about 160, 30 and 59 TCR-sequenced participants, respectively. Here is what the overall study found, with its caveats: Participants were mostly white British and included more females than males, and it was suggested by the authors that clonal diversity may have been underestimated. Epitopes outside the regions mutated in the B.1.351 and B.1.1.7 variants were reportedly recognized by nearly half of the unique spike-specific TCRs. Because no day 14 peak-response samples were available, the repertoires could be characterized only after the peak T cell response. In the small 56-69-year group, the increase in depth fell short of significance, most likely because of low power. Spike-specific TCR breadth and depth rose significantly after two AZD1222 doses compared with day 0 and with MenACWY recipients. CD4 TCRs associated with the vaccine covered the entire spike protein, and the dominant responses were in regions 160-218 and 743-854. Conclusions about previously exposed vaccinees are limited because only six or seven AZD1222 recipients were SARS-CoV-2 seropositive at baseline.

The germline V gene encodes CDR1 LGHDT and CDR2 YNNKEL (reference sequence). V loses 0 bases of germline sequence and J loses 5 bases, and the interval between the two ends is 11 bases. The CDR3 sequence holds 15 residues, the cysteine and phenylalanine included. The CDR3 DNA has 45 bases and is translated from base 1. In regard to this clone: Its target antigen remains unknown. Within one base of it there is no much larger clone, and no base qualities were kept.

Taken with the paper, the label for time point translates to: baseline before first vaccination. Samples from vaccinated people were obtained from the UK trials COV001 and COV002, which included a single-blind randomized controlled phase 2/3 trial of AZD1222 (ChAdOx1 nCoV-19) in healthy adults. Trial participant PBMC samples were collected at day 0 and day 28 after the second dose for TCRbeta chain sequencing. The CDR3 regions of human TCRbeta chains were analyzed by immunosequencing. Per the authors' processing: TCRs in the repertoires were matched against a reference library of SARS-CoV-2-specific TCRs that had been generated with the MIRA antigen-specificity platform. Breadth was defined as the fraction of unique TCRs that were SARS-CoV-2-associated, and depth was defined as the fraction of total T cells that were SARS-CoV-2-associated. Using the MIRA data, each spike-specific TCR was mapped to the spike region that the TCR reacts to and placed in a CD4 or CD8 class. Log10-transformed breadth and depth values were compared by one-way ANOVA with Sidak's multiple comparisons tests. TCRdb stores this immuneACCESS table with in-frame sequences only. Part of the clones is absent; in the studies checked, under half of the shortfall reflects unresolved V genes, and no reason is known for the rest. The V and J calls and clone size come from that table; D and trimming were worked out from the DNA. Across this sample there are about 68,000 clones, with roughly 90% seen only once. The ten largest clones take up less than 9.5% of the sample.

Sequenced material: peripheral blood, taken on day 0 of AZD1222 vaccination. This sequence uses TRBV3-1 (or the pseudogene TRBV3-2) and TRBJ1-3, with TRBD1 tentatively as D gene (6 bases match). This clonotype was obtained from an adult in good health. The CDR3 in this case is CASSQDYQGRNTIYF. The nucleotide sequence reads as follows: TGTGCCAGCAGCCAAGATTACCAGGGGAGAAACACCATATATTTT.